Listed here are 18 T cell receptor beta chains from one sample, sequenced in a study of post-analysis software for immune sequencing data. Study results and limitations: Compared with controls, patients had more of roughly five TRBV segments, including TRBV5-6, TRBV5-1 and TRBV20-1.

These receptors are not linked to any known antigen. TCR beta cDNA libraries had unique molecular identifiers. TCRdb re-called the PCR reads with MiXCR, one entry per CDR3 protein. Of fewer than 700,000 distinct CDR3 sequences detected, roughly two fifths appear once; the ten largest clones hold 1.7%. Sequencing was done on a sample of blood. These receptors originate from a girl between 5 and 17 years old with multiple sclerosis.

This clonotype was detected only once. V and J are TRBV6-1 and TRBJ2-6; 7 bases are a match to TRBD1. The V gene's germline CDR1 is MNHNS and CDR2 SASEGT. The V segment lost 3 bases and the J segment 0 bases; nucleotides outside the gene matches: 8. The CDR3 has 18 residues. The CDR3 loop reads CASSDGFDRVSGANVLTF. The CDR3 coding sequence is TGTGCCAGCAGTGACGGGTTCGACAGGGTCTCTGGGGCCAACGTCCTGACTTTC.

The chain couples TRBV6-2 or TRBV6-3 to TRBJ2-1; 10 bases are shared with TRBD2. Germline V gives CDR1 MNHEY, CDR2 SVGEGT. This CDR3 contains 16 residues. J gave up 2 bases and V 6 bases, and 7 bases lay outside the gene matches. As DNA, the CDR3 is TGTGCCAGCAGCCAAAGGGGACTAGCGACCTACAATGAGCAGTTCTTC. Translating gives CASSQRGLATYNEQFF.

This clonotype showed up just a few times. V is TRBV10-1 and J is TRBJ2-7; 9 bases are a match to TRBD1. The germline CDR1 and CDR2 sequences are WNHNN and SYGVQD (reference sequence). CDR3 length: 15 amino acids. V dropped 6 bases and J dropped 4; count of bases not matched to a gene: 10. CDR3 sequence reads: CASSLGTGGEYEQYF. CDR3 nucleotide sequence: TGCGCCAGCAGCCTCGGAACAGGGGGCGAATACGAGCAGTACTTC.

V gene TRBV7-9 combines with J gene TRBJ2-5, with 10 positions matching TRBD2. CDR1 SEHNR and CDR2 FQNEAQ come from the germline V gene (reference sequence). Trimming took 5 bases from V and 11 from J; bases not matched to a gene: 11. The CDR3 spans 14 residues. Here the CDR3 reads CASSPPGLAREQYF. Here the CDR3 DNA reads TGTGCCAGCAGCCCCCCGGGACTAGCGCGGGAGCAGTACTTC.

The table lists this clonotype with many counts. This chain joins TRBV15 and TRBJ2-5; a weak D match, TRBD1 (6 bases). V was trimmed by 0 bases and J by 1 base, leaving 9 bases between them. This CDR3 is built from 15 residues. The germline CDR1 and CDR2 sequences are LNHNV and YYDKDF (reference sequence). In DNA, the CDR3 is TGTGCCACCAGCAGAGATGGACAGACCCAAGAGACCCAGTACTTC. Protein sequence: CATSRDGQTQETQYF.

The V gene is TRBV6-2 or TRBV6-3, the J gene TRBJ2-4; D unresolved. The germline V and J ends were trimmed by 4 bases and 8 bases, with 6 bases remaining between them. The CDR3 extends over 11 amino acids. The V gene's germline CDR1 is MNHEY and CDR2 SVGEGT. The CDR3 loop is CASSSADIQYF. The CDR3 coding sequence is TGTGCCAGCAGTTCTGCGGACATTCAGTACTTC.

This sequence joins TRBV5-1 and TRBJ2-4, with D possibly TRBD1 on 6 matching bases. The J call may be wrong; the DNA end is better matched by TRBJ2-7. This CDR3 is 14 amino acids long. Looked up from germline, CDR1 is SGHRS and CDR2 is YFSETQ. CDR3 sequence reads: CASSSTGNPYEQYF. The CDR3 coding sequence is TGCGCCAGCAGCTCCACAGGGAACCCCTACGAGCAGTACTTC.

The chain has TRBV6-6 and TRBJ2-3; 9 nucleotides align to TRBD1. The V gene end was trimmed by 5 bases and the J gene end by 4 bases; junction bases not matched to a gene: 7. Looked up from germline, CDR1 is MNHNY and CDR2 is SVGAGI (reference sequence). The CDR3 is 15 amino acids. CDR3 sequence reads: CASSRWDRESDTQYF. CDR3 nucleotides: TGTGCCAGCAGTCGCTGGGACAGGGAATCAGATACGCAGTATTTT.

V gene TRBV10-3 combines with J gene TRBJ2-1, with D possibly called TRBD1 or TRBD2 (5 bases each). Germline V gene lookup returns CDR1 ENHRY and CDR2 SYGVKD. The V and J ends lost 0 bases and 5 bases respectively, with 14 bases between them. The CDR3 is 16 amino acids. The CDR3 coding sequence is TGTGCCATCAGTGAGTCGAGGGGTGAGTTACACAATGAGCAGTTCTTC. Encoded protein: CAISESRGELHNEQFF.

The chain's CDR3 is CASSTFGGGGRAYEQYF. The CDR3 nucleotides read TGTGCCAGCAGCACCTTTGGCGGGGGCGGGAGGGCCTACGAGCAGTACTTC. This chain links TRBV13 with TRBJ2-7, with 9 bases that match TRBD2. V lost 5 bases to trimming and J lost 2 bases; unmatched junction nucleotides: 13. The CDR3 covers 17 residues. Germline V lookup: CDR1 PRHDT, CDR2 FYEKMQ (reference sequence).

This chain uses TRBV29-1 with TRBJ2-3; D possibly corresponds to TRBD2 (6 bases). Trimming pared 6 bases from V and 2 bases from J, leaving 15 bases between. This CDR3 has 14 amino acids. Per germline, CDR1 SQVTM and CDR2 ANQGSEA. CDR3 protein: CSVQLATATDTQYF. The CDR3 region has the DNA TGCAGCGTACAACTAGCAACTGCCACAGATACGCAGTATTTT.

This clonotype has more than one count but fewer than ten. The chain couples TRBV7-2 to TRBJ2-1; 8 positions agree with TRBD2. The CDR3 extends over 16 amino acids. The germline gives CDR1 SGHTA, CDR2 FQGNSA. V shed 3 bases and J 5 bases; nucleotides not matched to a gene: 9. The DNA for the CDR3 is TGTGCCAGCAGCTTGTCGGGGGCGGGGGGTCACAATGAGCAGTTCTTC. Translating it yields CASSLSGAGGHNEQFF.

This clonotype was observed a handful of times. The gene calls are TRBV12-3 or TRBV12-4 and TRBJ2-7, with D unclear. CDR3 length: 12 amino acids. Trimming removed 1 base at V and 5 bases at J, with 6 bases between. CDR3 region: CASSLGPHEQYF. In nucleotides, the CDR3 is TGTGCCAGCAGTTTAGGTCCCCACGAGCAGTACTTC.

This clonotype was seen just once. Relative to the germline gene, one junction end is altered; a read error may explain this. The chain recombines TRBV7-9 with TRBJ2-1; D is undetermined. Germline CDR1 SEHNR, CDR2 FQNEAQ (reference sequence). The CDR3 contains 16 residues. CDR3 residues: CAGRRPLEDGINEQFF. Here the CDR3 DNA reads TGTGCCGGCAGGCGACCTCTAGAGGACGGAATTAATGAGCAGTTCTTC. The whole variable domain, remainder taken from reference TRBV7-9 and TRBJ2-1, is DTGVSQNPRHKITKRGQNVTFRCDPISEHNRLYWYRQTLGQGPEFLTYFQNEAQLEKSRLLSDRFSAERPKGSFSTLEIQRTEQGDSAMYLCAGRRPLEDGINEQFFGPGTRLTVL.

The rearrangement links TRBV9 to TRBJ1-1; the D is unclear. This CDR3 spans 13 amino acids. Germline CDR1 and CDR2: SGDLS and YYNGEE. The V end was cut by 4 bases, the J end by 0 bases, with 7 bases between. The CDR3 DNA follows: TGTGCCAGCAGCCTTGAGATGAACACTGAAGCTTTCTTT. Translating gives CASSLEMNTEAFF.

This CDR3 reads CASSFPGGRAVNEQFF. The DNA for the CDR3 is TGCGCCAGCAGCTTCCCCGGCGGGAGGGCGGTCAATGAGCAGTTCTTC. J is TRBJ2-1 and V is TRBV5-1; 9 nucleotides match TRBD2. The CDR3 is 16 residues long. The germline V gene encodes CDR1 SGHRS and CDR2 YFSETQ. With 2 bases clipped from V and 6 bases from J, the junction kept 9 bases outside the gene matches.

CDR3 nucleotide sequence: TGCGCCAGCAGCTCGCCGGGACTAGCTTACAATGAGCAGTTCTTC. This sequence encodes CASSSPGLAYNEQFF. The gene calls are TRBV5-1 and TRBJ2-1, with 9 bases that match TRBD2. Germline loops: CDR1 SGHRS, CDR2 YFSETQ. This CDR3 is 15 amino acids long. Losses at the gene ends were 3 bases for V and 4 bases for J; bases not matched to a gene: 5.

The V gene is TRBV5-5, the J gene TRBJ2-3, with unresolved D. The germline V and J ends were trimmed by 3 bases and 0 bases, with 11 bases remaining between them. CDR3 length: 15 residues. Per the germline V gene, CDR1 is SGHKS and CDR2 is YYEKEE (reference sequence). This CDR3 reads CASSWLVRSTDTQYF. The DNA of the CDR3 is TGTGCCAGCAGCTGGCTAGTTCGTAGCACAGATACGCAGTATTTT.